Each of the 20 T cell receptor beta chains below was sequenced from the same sample in a study of Graves' ophthalmopathy and Graves' hyperthyroidism. Amplified TCR beta CDR3 regions were obtained using RNA transcripts as template. Amplification began with first-round RT-PCR using HTBI primers, then second-round multiplex PCR was performed. A single record per CDR3 protein comes from TCRdb applying MiXCR to the multiplex PCR reads. This sample yields hundreds of thousands of distinct CDR3 sequences, of which about 20% are seen a single time; around 7% belongs to the top ten. The material sequenced was peripheral blood. These receptors all stem from a woman younger than 30 with stable Graves' hyperthyroidism. Some clones in this sample may be carry-over from other donors' samples.

In this sample, this clonotype turned up a few times. The chain employs TRBV7-2 and TRBJ2-5, with 9 nucleotides matching TRBD1. This CDR3 is built from 14 residues. Germline assignment: CDR1 SGHTA and CDR2 FQGNSA. V lost 4 bases, J lost 5 bases, and 5 bases stayed unmatched. CDR3 in DNA: TGTGCCAGCAGCTGGGACAGGGCCCAGGAGACCCAGTACTTC. It is translated as CASSWDRAQETQYF.

J is TRBJ1-2 and V is TRBV20-1, with TRBD1 matching 7 bases. V dropped 2 bases and J dropped 7; count of bases not matched to a gene: 13. CDR3 size: 15 residues. Germline loops: CDR1 DFQATT, CDR2 SNEGSKA (reference sequence). In DNA form, the CDR3 reads TGCAGTGCTAGAAAGGGGGCGCCCCGCCTGGGTGGCTACACCTTC. It is translated as CSARKGAPRLGGYTF.

The table lists this clonotype with many counts. This chain links TRBV30 with TRBJ1-5; 7 bases are a match to TRBD1. The germline gives CDR1 GTSNPN, CDR2 SVGIG (reference sequence). J gave up 10 bases and V 4 bases, and 10 bases lay outside the gene matches. The CDR3 is made up of 13 amino acids. In nucleotides, the CDR3 is TGTGCCTGGACCACAGGGGCATCTTCTCCCCAGCATTTT. Encoded protein: CAWTTGASSPQHF.

The V gene is TRBV5-4, the J gene TRBJ2-2; 9 bases map to TRBD1. The V and J ends lost 6 bases and 3 bases, in that order; junction bases with no gene match: 9. Germline lookup yields CDR1 SGHNT and CDR2 YYREEE (reference sequence). The CDR3 sequence is 16 residues long. CDR3 DNA: TGTGCCAGCACCCGAGGGACAGGGAGGGACACCGGGGAGCTGTTTTTT. As protein: CASTRGTGRDTGELFF.

The chain has TRBV6-1 and TRBJ2-7, with a tentative D call TRBD2 (6 bases). This CDR3 region has 14 residues. V lost 7 bases, J lost 1 base, and 14 bases lay in between. The V gene's germline CDR1 is MNHNS and CDR2 SASEGT. The CDR3 here is CASTVGGASYEQYF. CDR3 in DNA: TGTGCCAGCACTGTGGGGGGAGCGTCCTACGAGCAGTACTTC.

This clonotype was observed many times. The chain links TRBV14 to TRBJ1-2; no reliable D call. Looked up from germline, CDR1 is SGHDN and CDR2 is FVKESK. V lost 0 bases, J lost 3 bases, and 11 bases lay in between. CDR3 length equals 15 residues. The CDR3 bases are TGTGCCAGCAGCCAAGATCTTACTCGTCACTATGGCTACACCTTC. Its protein is CASSQDLTRHYGYTF.

The CDR3 sequence is CASSYRTLIYQPQHF. CDR3 DNA sequence: TGTGCCAGCAGTTACCGTACACTCATTTATCAGCCCCAGCATTTT. The genes are TRBV6-5 and TRBJ1-5; D is ambiguous. Trimming removed 2 bases from V and 5 bases from J, with 13 bases in between. Germline V lookup: CDR1 MNHEY, CDR2 SVGAGI. This CDR3 spans 15 amino acids.

This clonotype was counted only a few times. The chain combines TRBV13 with TRBJ1-1; D is possibly TRBD1 (5 bases). V lost 3 bases and J lost 4, with 18 bases in between. Per the germline V gene, CDR1 is PRHDT and CDR2 is FYEKMQ (reference sequence). The CDR3 is made up of 16 amino acids. The CDR3 DNA follows: TGTGCCAGCAGCTTTTACCCTCCCCGGGGCTTCACTGAAGCTTTCTTT. It codes for CASSFYPPRGFTEAFF.

A few counts support this clonotype. CDR3 sequence (DNA): TGCAGCGTCGCCGCTTCGGGCTCATGGGCTTTCTTT. It yields the protein CSVAASGSWAFF. The chain couples TRBV29-1 to TRBJ1-1, with no clear D. The germline V and J ends were trimmed by 6 bases and 11 bases, with 19 bases remaining between them. The CDR3 spans 12 residues. Germline-derived CDR1 and CDR2 are SQVTM and ANQGSEA. The full variable domain, rest sourced from reference TRBV29-1 and TRBJ1-1, is SAVISQKPSRDICQRGTSLTIQCQVDSQVTMMFWYRQQPGQSLTLIATANQGSEATYESGFVIDKFPISRPNLTFSTLTVSNMSPEDSSIYLCSVAASGSWAFFGQGTRLTVV.

A few counts support this clonotype. The chain combines TRBV5-1 with TRBJ2-7; 9 bases line up with TRBD2. CDR1 SGHRS and CDR2 YFSETQ come from the germline V gene. The CDR3 loop spans 14 amino acids. The J segment lost 1 base and the V segment lost 7 bases, leaving 6 bases of the junction unmatched. The CDR3 here is CASGPSGASYEQYF. In nucleotides, the CDR3 is TGCGCCAGCGGCCCTAGCGGGGCTTCCTACGAGCAGTACTTC.

The genes are TRBV10-3 and TRBJ2-5; D is unresolved. Between the trimmed V and J ends, which lost 4 bases and 4 bases, there was a span of 19 bases. The CDR3 is 16 amino acids. Germline CDR1 and CDR2: ENHRY and SYGVKD. DNA for the CDR3: TGTGCCATCAGTGCCGTCATGACGGGTTTCCTAGAGACCCAGTACTTC. Protein sequence: CAISAVMTGFLETQYF.

The chain couples TRBV11-2 to TRBJ1-1; D is undetermined. Germline CDR1 SGHAT, CDR2 FQNNGV. V was pared by 5 bases and J by 1 base, with 8 bases between. The CDR3 covers 13 residues. DNA of the CDR3: TGTGCCAGCAGCCCCATCCGGAACACTGAAGCTTTCTTT. The encoded protein is CASSPIRNTEAFF.

V gene TRBV12-3 or TRBV12-4 combines with J gene TRBJ1-2; 7 nucleotides match TRBD1. There are 14 residues in the CDR3. The V and J ends lost 5 bases and 8 bases, in that order; junction bases with no gene match: 11. The CDR3 DNA sequence: TGTGCCAGCAGTACCGGGACAGTCCGGGGAGGCTACACCTTC. Translation: CASSTGTVRGGYTF.

Remarks on this clonotype: This likely comes from a read error, as the CDR3 has no conserved phenylalanine or tryptophan at its end. The gene calls are TRBV6-1 and TRBJ1-1; no reliable D call. This CDR3 has 13 amino acids. Germline V gene lookup returns CDR1 MNHNS and CDR2 SASEGT. CDR3 sequence reads: CVSSEVGSTEAFV. The DNA of the CDR3 is TGTGTCAGCAGTGAAGTTGGGTCGACTGAAGCTTTCGTT.

This clonotype has more than one count but fewer than ten. This chain uses TRBV6-5 with TRBJ1-5; 7 positions agree with TRBD1. CDR3 size: 15 residues. V was clipped by 2 bases and J by 7 bases; unmatched bases: 8. Germline V lookup: CDR1 MNHEY, CDR2 SVGAGI. CDR3 DNA sequence: TGTGCCAGCAGTTACGGCAGGGGGTTCGGACAGCCCCAGCATTTT. Amino acid sequence: CASSYGRGFGQPQHF.

This clonotype came up many times. V gene TRBV12-3 or TRBV12-4 combines with J gene TRBJ2-7; TRBD1 might be the D (6 bases). V shed 5 bases and J shed 2 bases, with 13 bases lying between them. The CDR3 is 14 amino acids. The DNA of the CDR3 is TGTGCCAGCAGTAAAGGGACACCTACCTACGAGCAGTACTTC. Translation: CASSKGTPTYEQYF.

There are a few counts of this clonotype. The genes are TRBV9 and TRBJ2-2; 7 bases are a match to TRBD1. Germline CDR1 is SGDLS and CDR2 is YYNGEE. Trimming took 0 bases from V and 7 from J; bases not matched to a gene: 6. This CDR3 is 15 amino acids long. The CDR3 DNA sequence: TGTGCCAGCAGCGTAGAAGGGGGCAAGGGCGGGGAGCTGTTTTTT. Its protein is CASSVEGGKGGELFF.

The J gene is TRBJ1-2, the V gene TRBV20-1, with a weak D call TRBD1 (5 bases). The V end was cut by 4 bases, the J end by 7 bases, with 16 bases between. The CDR3 totals 13 residues. CDR1 is DFQATT and CDR2 is SNEGSKA in the germline V gene (reference sequence). The chain's CDR3 is CSAKFAGKSGYTF. In DNA, the CDR3 is TGCAGTGCTAAGTTTGCAGGGAAGAGTGGCTACACCTTC.

This clonotype was found many times. This rearrangement joins TRBV6-5 to TRBJ1-1, with D maybe TRBD1 (5 bases). Germline V gene sequence: CDR1 MNHEY, CDR2 SVGAGI. The V and J ends lost 4 bases and 1 base respectively, with 7 bases between them. CDR3 length: 13 residues. CDR3 sequence (DNA): TGTGCCAGCAGTTGGGGCAGGAACACTGAAGCTTTCTTT. Protein sequence: CASSWGRNTEAFF.

This clonotype came up many times. The chain carries TRBV25-1 and TRBJ1-1; D remains ambiguous. This CDR3 spans 13 amino acids. Between the trimmed V and J ends, which lost 2 bases and 1 base, there was a span of 5 bases. Germline V gene data show CDR1 as MGHDK and CDR2 as SYGVNS. In DNA form, the CDR3 reads TGTGCCAGCAGTGAACAGGAGAACACTGAAGCTTTCTTT. This codes for CASSEQENTEAFF. The variable domain in full, completed from reference TRBV25-1 and TRBJ1-1, reads EADIYQTPRYLVIGTGKKITLECSQTMGHDKMYWYQQDPGMELHLIHYSYGVNSTEKGDLSSESTVSRIRTEHFPLTLESARPSHTSQYLCASSEQENTEAFFGQGTRLTVV.